Shown below are 8 T cell receptor beta chains from a single sample sequenced in a study of lung T cells in sarcoidosis with Löfgren's syndrome. TCRdb reprocessed the reads with MiXCR, giving one entry per CDR3 protein. In the table there are about 9,400 distinct CDR3 sequences, 20% of which are singletons. Source material: CD4+ T cells from bronchoalveolar lavage. These receptors all stem from a human donor with sarcoidosis (Löfgren's syndrome or another form), or a control subject (not recorded which).

About this clonotype itself: The junction does not match germline at one end; this may be a read error. The V and J genes are TRBV27 and TRBJ2-7; TRBD2 aligns across 7 bases. The CDR3 runs to 13 residues. Germline assignment: CDR1 MNHEY and CDR2 SMNVEV (reference sequence). The CDR3 nucleotides read TGTGCCAGCGGGAGGGCGGACTACTACGAGCAGTGCTTC. It is translated as CASGRADYYEQCF.

The J gene is TRBJ2-7, the V gene TRBV28; 14 bases map to TRBD2. The CDR3 sequence is 21 residues long. In germline, CDR1 is MDHEN, CDR2 SYDVKM. With V trimmed by 4 bases and J by 3 bases, 20 bases remained unmatched. CDR3 residues: CASSSFGGGTSGRPVFYEQYF. DNA for the CDR3: TGTGCCAGCAGTTCGTTCGGTGGAGGGACTAGCGGGAGACCCGTGTTCTACGAGCAGTACTTC.

This clonotype was seen many times. Compared with germline, one end of the junction differs, possibly owing to a read error. The genes are TRBV19 and TRBJ2-2, with 7 bases identical to TRBD1. Germline V lookup: CDR1 LNHDA, CDR2 SQIVND (reference sequence). The length of the CDR3 is 16 residues. CDR3 DNA sequence: TGTGCCAGTAGTGGACCGACAGGGTGGAACCCCGGGGAGCTGTTTTTT. This encodes CASSGPTGWNPGELFF.

Of note for this clonotype: One junction end does not reproduce the germline sequence, and a read error may be involved. The chain employs TRBV7-9 and TRBJ2-7; a possible D gene is TRBD1 (6 bases). The CDR3 is 14 residues long. Germline V CDR1 and CDR2: SEHNR, FQNEAQ (reference sequence). The CDR3 is CASSNDRRNYEQYF. The CDR3 DNA sequence: TGTGCCAGCAGCAACGACAGGAGGAACTACGAACAGTACTTC.

This clonotype is labeled as medium-sized. The chain links TRBV20-1 to TRBJ1-4, with a weak D call TRBD1 (5 bases). The CDR3 loop spans 14 amino acids. Between the trimmed V and J ends, which lost 1 base and 8 bases, there was a span of 14 bases. In germline, CDR1 is DFQATT, CDR2 SNEGSKA (reference sequence). The CDR3 protein is CSARAPQGREKLFF. The CDR3 DNA reads as TGCAGTGCTAGAGCCCCCCAGGGTCGAGAAAAACTGTTTTTT.

This clonotype is medium-sized within its sample. The V gene is TRBV20-1, the J gene TRBJ1-1, with D tentatively TRBD1 (5 bases). The CDR3 spans 12 residues. Trimming cost V 1 base and J 4 bases, with 7 bases left between them. Germline V lookup: CDR1 DFQATT, CDR2 SNEGSKA (reference sequence). The CDR3 is CSARGGSTEAFF. The CDR3 DNA is TGCAGTGCTAGAGGGGGGTCCACTGAAGCTTTCTTT.

This clonotype was detected many times. This chain links TRBV7-9 with TRBJ2-7, with a weak D call TRBD1 (5 bases). V lost 1 base and J lost 0, with 16 bases in between. Germline V gene lookup returns CDR1 SEHNR and CDR2 FQNEAQ (reference sequence). CDR3 size: 17 residues. The CDR3 DNA reads TGTGCCAGCAGCTTAGTTAGGGCAACAGGTAACTCCTACGAGCAGTACTTC. Residues: CASSLVRATGNSYEQYF.

The chain couples TRBV6-1 to TRBJ2-7; either TRBD1 or TRBD2 may supply D (5 bases each). The V end was cut by 5 bases, the J end by 4 bases, with 12 bases between. Germline V gives CDR1 MNHNS, CDR2 SASEGT. The CDR3 loop spans 13 amino acids. The CDR3, as DNA: TGTGCCAGCAGTCGGGGCAGGGCGTACGAGCAGTACTTC. It yields the protein CASSRGRAYEQYF.